This TCR beta chain was recovered during a study of blood T cells in healthy people across ages. Points on this clonotype: A much larger clone differs from this one at a single base, so this may be a read error.

Alongside a J-beta primer mix, a sample-barcoded 5' primer served in a second PCR lasting about 6 to 11 cycles. A template-switch adaptor containing 12 random nucleotides labeled each cDNA molecule. TCRdb itself ran the 5' RACE reads through MiXCR, one entry per CDR3 protein. The sample lists approximately 1.5 million distinct CDR3 sequences; around 36% were seen once. The study drew donors from healthy Caucasian individuals in Russia aged roughly 6 to 90. Germline V gene lookup returns CDR1 SQVTM and CDR2 ANQGSEA. The CDR3 runs to 15 residues. This receptor was identified in a woman under 40 in good health. V gene TRBV29-1 combines with J gene TRBJ2-7, with 12 positions matching TRBD1. Source material: blood. This chain's CDR3 is CRVAGTGGAYYEQYF. CDR3 sequence (DNA): TGCAGAGTTGCTGGGACAGGGGGCGCCTACTACGAGCAGTACTTC.